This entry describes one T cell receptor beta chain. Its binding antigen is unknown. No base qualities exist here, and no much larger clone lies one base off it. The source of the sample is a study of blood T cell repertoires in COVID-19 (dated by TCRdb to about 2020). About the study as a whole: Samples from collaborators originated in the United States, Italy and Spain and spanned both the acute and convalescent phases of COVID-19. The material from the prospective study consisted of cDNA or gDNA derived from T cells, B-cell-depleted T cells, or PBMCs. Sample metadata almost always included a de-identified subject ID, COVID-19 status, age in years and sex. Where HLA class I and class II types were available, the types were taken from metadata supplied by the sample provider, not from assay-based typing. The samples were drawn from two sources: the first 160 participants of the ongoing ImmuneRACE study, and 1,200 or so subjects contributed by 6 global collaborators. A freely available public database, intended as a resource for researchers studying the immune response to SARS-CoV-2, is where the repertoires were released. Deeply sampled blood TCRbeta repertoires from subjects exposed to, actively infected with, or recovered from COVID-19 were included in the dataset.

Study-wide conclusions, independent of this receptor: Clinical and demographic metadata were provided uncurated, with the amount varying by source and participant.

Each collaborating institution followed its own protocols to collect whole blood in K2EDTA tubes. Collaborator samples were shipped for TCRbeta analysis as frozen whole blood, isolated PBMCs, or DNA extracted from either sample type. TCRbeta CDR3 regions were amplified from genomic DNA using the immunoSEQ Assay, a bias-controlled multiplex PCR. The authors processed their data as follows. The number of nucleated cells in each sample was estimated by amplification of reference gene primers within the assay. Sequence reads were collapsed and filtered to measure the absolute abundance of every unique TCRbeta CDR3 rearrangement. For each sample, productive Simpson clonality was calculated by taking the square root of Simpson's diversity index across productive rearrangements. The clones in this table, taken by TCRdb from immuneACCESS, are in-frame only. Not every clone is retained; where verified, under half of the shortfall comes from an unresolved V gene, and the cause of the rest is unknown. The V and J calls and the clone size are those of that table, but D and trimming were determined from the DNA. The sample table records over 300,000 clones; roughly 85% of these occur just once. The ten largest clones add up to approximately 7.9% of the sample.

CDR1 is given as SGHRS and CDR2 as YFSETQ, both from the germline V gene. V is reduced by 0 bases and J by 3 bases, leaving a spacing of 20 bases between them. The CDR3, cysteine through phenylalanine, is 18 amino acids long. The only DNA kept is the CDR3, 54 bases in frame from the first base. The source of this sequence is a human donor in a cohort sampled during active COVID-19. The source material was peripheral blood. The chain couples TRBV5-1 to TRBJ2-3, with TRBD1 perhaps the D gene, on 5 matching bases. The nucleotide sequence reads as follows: TGCGCCAGCAGCTTGGGAGGAAACACCGAATACAGGACAGATACGCAGTATTTT. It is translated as CASSLGGNTEYRTDTQYF.